These 32 T cell receptor beta chains originate from one sample sequenced in a study of blood T cell repertoires in COVID-19. Produced via immunoSEQ multiplex PCR; TCRdb's table is partial and in-frame only. This repertoire shows 150,000 to 200,000 clones, roughly three quarters found once; its top ten account for 17%. Source material: PBMCs or T cells enriched from blood (not recorded which). These receptors were obtained from a woman in her 50s with acute COVID-19.

The chain joins TRBV7-2 to TRBJ2-7; D unclear. V lost 5 bases and J lost 4, with 6 bases in between. Germline lookup yields CDR1 SGHTA and CDR2 FQGNSA. This CDR3 is built from 11 residues. The CDR3 here is CASSNRYEQYV. The CDR3 region has the DNA TGTGCCAGCAGCAACAGATACGAGCAGTACGTC.

The rearrangement joins TRBV3-1 (or the pseudogene TRBV3-2) to TRBJ1-1; weak D call: TRBD1 (6 bases). This CDR3 is built from 13 residues. Trimming took 0 bases from V and 10 from J, leaving 12 bases between them. Germline V gives CDR1 LGHDT, CDR2 YNNKEL (reference sequence). The CDR3 sequence: CASSQEGIGGAFF. CDR3 sequence (DNA): TGTGCCAGCAGCCAAGAAGGGATAGGGGGAGCTTTCTTT.

The chain has TRBV6-5 and TRBJ1-3; the match to TRBD1 covers 11 bases. CDR3 size: 16 residues. The V gene's germline CDR1 is MNHEY and CDR2 SVGAGI. After removal of 4 bases from V and 5 bases from J, the junction contained 7 bases not matched to a gene. CDR3 sequence (DNA): TGTGCCAGCAGTTCTAATGGACAGGGGGCTCGAAACACCATATATTTT. Translation: CASSSNGQGARNTIYF.

This chain uses TRBV21-1 with TRBJ2-2; the D call of TRBD2 is as the table states it, not checked on the DNA. TRBV21-1 is classified as a pseudogene. The CDR3 length is 15 residues. In nucleotides, the CDR3 is TGTGCCTGCGGCCGGGGATACGAGGACACCGGGGAGCTGTTTTTT. This codes for CACGRGYEDTGELFF.

The chain couples TRBV3-1 (or the pseudogene TRBV3-2) to TRBJ2-3; 9 bases match TRBD1. J was trimmed by 6 bases and V by 0 bases; bases with no gene match: 4. CDR3 length equals 15 residues. The V gene's germline CDR1 is LGHDT and CDR2 YNNKEL (reference sequence). CDR3 loop: CASSQDGTGTDTQYF. The CDR3 DNA sequence: TGTGCCAGCAGCCAAGACGGGACAGGGACTGATACGCAGTATTTT.

The rearrangement uses TRBV7-3 and TRBJ2-3; TRBD2 matches at 8 bases. Germline V gene sequence: CDR1 SGHTA, CDR2 FQGTGA. The CDR3 extends over 14 amino acids. V shed 5 bases, J shed 6 bases, and the junction held 7 bases outside the gene matches. CDR3 DNA: TGTGCCAGCAGCCTCGGGGGGGCCTGGGATACGCAGTATTTT. It is translated as CASSLGGAWDTQYF.

This sequence joins TRBV5-4 and TRBJ2-3; D might be TRBD1 (6 bases). Germline assignment: CDR1 SGHNT and CDR2 YYREEE (reference sequence). This CDR3 is built from 15 residues. Trimming removed 6 bases at V and 10 bases at J, with 24 bases between. The CDR3 DNA follows: TGTGCCAGCATGTCCTCAGATTCCAGGGGTAGGGCGCAGTATTTT. Translating gives CASMSSDSRGRAQYF.

This chain links TRBV14 with TRBJ2-5; 8 bases align to TRBD2. This CDR3 has 15 amino acids. The V segment lost 5 bases and the J segment 7 bases; nucleotides outside the gene matches: 12. The germline V gene encodes CDR1 SGHDN and CDR2 FVKESK. The CDR3 DNA sequence: TGTGCCAGCAGCTTAGTGATAGCGGGGCCGGGGACCCAGTACTTC. Translation: CASSLVIAGPGTQYF.

The CDR3 here is CASSSSSGSGGTNTGELFF. CDR3 DNA: TGTGCCAGCAGTTCAAGTTCTGGTAGCGGGGGGACGAACACCGGGGAGCTGTTTTTT. The chain recombines TRBV27 with TRBJ2-2; 10 bases match TRBD2. The V gene's germline CDR1 is MNHEY and CDR2 SMNVEV (reference sequence). V gave up 4 bases and J gave up 0 bases; unmatched junction bases: 11. This CDR3 is built from 19 residues.

V usage is TRBV6-5 and J usage is TRBJ2-1; 8 positions agree with TRBD1. The CDR3 sequence is 13 residues long. CDR1 and CDR2 from the germline V gene are MNHEY and SVGAGI. V gave up 6 bases and J gave up 10 bases; unmatched junction bases: 8. In DNA form, the CDR3 reads TGTGCCAGCAGAGGACAGGGAAGGAGGGAGCAGTTCTTC. Its protein product is CASRGQGRREQFF.

V gene TRBV10-2 combines with J gene TRBJ2-6; TRBD1 might be the D (6 bases). The germline gives CDR1 WSHSY, CDR2 SAAADI. V lost 7 bases and J 0 bases, leaving 16 bases between the germline ends. This CDR3 spans 17 amino acids. CDR3 nucleotide sequence: TGCGCCAGCATTGCTGACAGGCAGATCTCTGGGGCCAACGTCCTGACTTTC. This translates into CASIADRQISGANVLTF.

This chain links TRBV19 with TRBJ1-1; 8 bases map to TRBD1. CDR1 is LNHDA, CDR2 SQIVND, per germline (reference sequence). This CDR3 is built from 17 residues. V gave up 1 base and J gave up 1 base; unmatched junction bases: 8. CDR3 loop: CASSIVRRGLRNTEAFF. DNA of the CDR3: TGTGCCAGTAGTATAGTCCGCAGGGGGCTTAGGAACACTGAAGCTTTCTTT.

The J gene is TRBJ1-5, the V gene TRBV3-1 (or the pseudogene TRBV3-2), with 8 bases identical to TRBD1. Germline assignment: CDR1 LGHDT and CDR2 YNNKEL (reference sequence). Unmatched junction bases numbered 6, after V lost 4 bases and J lost 7 bases. The CDR3 has 14 amino acids. The CDR3 here is CASSLGQGWQPQHF. The CDR3 DNA is TGTGCCAGCAGCCTTGGACAGGGCTGGCAGCCCCAGCATTTT.

The chain employs TRBV6-5 and TRBJ2-7, with 8 nucleotides matching TRBD1. CDR3 length equals 15 residues. The V segment lost 4 bases and the J segment 2 bases; nucleotides outside the gene matches: 7. Germline CDR1 reads MNHEY; CDR2 reads SVGAGI. CDR3 residues: CASSSPGQGTYEQYV. The DNA for the CDR3 is TGTGCCAGCAGTTCCCCCGGACAGGGAACCTACGAGCAGTACGTC.

The chain combines TRBV7-3 with TRBJ2-3, with 11 bases fitting TRBD2. The ends lost 2 bases at V and 2 bases at J; junction bases unmatched: 12. The germline V gene has CDR1 SGHTA and CDR2 FQGTGA. CDR3 size: 19 residues. CDR3 in amino acids: CASSLYGTSGGMATDTQYF. CDR3 DNA: TGTGCCAGCAGCTTATATGGGACTAGCGGTGGTATGGCCACAGATACGCAGTATTTT.

Only one count was recorded for this clone. J is TRBJ1-1 and V is TRBV2; TRBD1 is a possible D gene (5 bases). Trimming pared 7 bases from V and 5 bases from J, leaving 14 bases between. Looked up from germline, CDR1 is SNHLY and CDR2 is FYNNEI. The CDR3 loop spans 13 amino acids. The DNA for the CDR3 is TGTGCCAGCAAGACACACGGGGGGACTGAAGCTTTCTTT. It codes for CASKTHGGTEAFF. The variable domain in full, completed from reference TRBV2 and TRBJ1-1, reads EPEVTQTPSHQVTQMGQEVILRCVPISNHLYFYWYRQILGQKVEFLVSFYNNEISEKSEIFDDQFSVERPDGSNFTLKIRSTKLEDSAMYFCASKTHGGTEAFFGQGTRLTVV.

This chain's CDR3 is CASSSSAGGGEQFF. The CDR3 DNA sequence: TGTGCCAGCAGCTCGTCTGCGGGGGGCGGTGAGCAGTTCTTC. The chain links TRBV7-6 to TRBJ2-1; 8 bases fit TRBD2. The CDR3 is 14 amino acids. Germline-derived CDR1 and CDR2 are SGHVS and FNYEAQ. With V trimmed by 4 bases and J by 9 bases, 8 bases remained unmatched.

V usage is TRBV6-1 and J usage is TRBJ2-1, with 9 bases that match TRBD1. Per the germline V gene, CDR1 is MNHNS and CDR2 is SASEGT. J was trimmed by 4 bases and V by 1 base; bases with no gene match: 11. This CDR3 is 18 amino acids long. The CDR3 here is CASSEVGGGQGGYNEQFF. In nucleotides, the CDR3 is TGTGCCAGCAGTGAAGTGGGCGGGGGACAGGGAGGTTACAATGAGCAGTTCTTC.

V is TRBV19 and J is TRBJ1-4, with 8 positions matching TRBD1. From germline, CDR1 is LNHDA and CDR2 SQIVND (reference sequence). This CDR3 comprises 14 residues. V was clipped by 5 bases and J by 7 bases; unmatched bases: 6. The CDR3 sequence is CASSDRGLGEKLFF. The DNA of the CDR3 is TGTGCCAGTAGTGACAGGGGATTGGGTGAAAAACTGTTTTTT.

This chain joins TRBV5-1 and TRBJ1-1; 8 nucleotides match TRBD1. Losses at the gene ends were 4 bases for V and 6 bases for J; bases not matched to a gene: 11. The CDR3 totals 15 residues. In germline, CDR1 is SGHRS, CDR2 YFSETQ. The CDR3 coding sequence is TGCGCCAGCAGCCCGTCGGGACAGGTGGGGGCTGAAGCTTTCTTT. Translation: CASSPSGQVGAEAFF.

This chain connects TRBV30 to TRBJ1-2; D perhaps matches TRBD1 (5 bases). The germline gives CDR1 GTSNPN, CDR2 SVGIG (reference sequence). This CDR3 contains 13 residues. The V and J ends lost 2 bases and 8 bases respectively, with 15 bases between them. As DNA, the CDR3 is TGTGCCTGGAGTCGGAAGGGACTGGGAGGCTACACCTTC. It is translated as CAWSRKGLGGYTF. The full variable domain, completed using reference TRBV30 and TRBJ1-2, is SQTIHQWPATLVQPVGSPLSLECTVEGTSNPNLYWYRQAAGRGLQLLFYSVGIGQISSEVPQNLSASRPQDRQFILSSKKLLLSDSGFYLCAWSRKGLGGYTFGSGTRLTVV.

The genes are TRBV5-1 and TRBJ1-2; weak D call: TRBD1 (5 bases). Trimming shortened V by 0 bases and J by 0 bases, and 9 bases separated the two germline ends. This CDR3 comprises 15 residues. Germline V gene data show CDR1 as SGHRS and CDR2 as YFSETQ. CDR3 region: CASSLASGTNYGYTF. CDR3 DNA: TGCGCCAGCAGCTTGGCTTCAGGGACTAACTATGGCTACACCTTC.

The J gene is TRBJ1-2, the V gene TRBV7-9; no reliable D call. V was clipped by 8 bases and J by 2 bases, with 15 bases between them. CDR1 SEHNR and CDR2 FQNEAQ come from the germline V gene (reference sequence). The CDR3 length is 14 residues. CDR3: CASPSGSLNYGYTF. The CDR3 coding sequence is TGTGCCAGCCCGTCAGGATCTTTAAACTATGGCTACACCTTC.

This clone was seen more than once but under ten times. V and J are TRBV7-8 and TRBJ2-7; 8 bases match TRBD1. CDR1 SGHVS and CDR2 FQNEAQ come from the germline V gene. The CDR3 runs 16 residues. The trim removed 4 bases at V and 2 bases at J, leaving 10 bases unmatched. CDR3 nucleotides: TGTGCCAGCAGCTCAGCCAGGCAGGGGGCTGCCTACGAGCAGTACGTC. Translated, it gives CASSSARQGAAYEQYV.

J is TRBJ2-2 and V is TRBV24-1; weak D call: TRBD1 (7 bases). The V end was cut by 0 bases, the J end by 3 bases, with 13 bases between. The CDR3 covers 17 residues. Germline V gives CDR1 KGHDR, CDR2 SFDVKD. CDR3: CATSDLGQEGYTGELFF. CDR3 nucleotides: TGTGCCACCAGTGATTTGGGACAGGAGGGGTACACCGGGGAGCTGTTTTTT.

The V call is TRBV10-2, the J call TRBJ2-3; the D is unclear. Germline CDR1 WSHSY, CDR2 SAAADI. CDR3 size: 14 residues. Trimming pared 7 bases from V and 5 bases from J, leaving 16 bases between. DNA for the CDR3: TGCGCCAGCACTCTCGTCGGGTCCTTAGATACGCAGTATTTT. Translation gives CASTLVGSLDTQYF.

This chain uses TRBV19 with TRBJ2-7; TRBD2 matches at 11 bases. Germline values: CDR1 LNHDA, CDR2 SQIVND (reference sequence). This CDR3 is built from 13 residues. Germline trimming cut 5 bases from V and 7 bases from J; bases unmatched to any gene: 4. The CDR3 sequence is CASSPSSGGEQYV. CDR3 bases: TGTGCCAGTAGTCCCTCTAGCGGGGGGGAGCAGTACGTC.

The V call is TRBV5-1, the J call TRBJ1-2, with 8 bases identical to TRBD1. The CDR3 consists of 15 residues. Unmatched junction bases numbered 4, after V lost 0 bases and J lost 3 bases. Germline values: CDR1 SGHRS, CDR2 YFSETQ. DNA for the CDR3: TGCGCCAGCAGCTTGGTCCAGGGGGCTGACTATGGCTACACCTTC. This codes for CASSLVQGADYGYTF.

This clone showed up just once. This sequence joins TRBV6-1 and TRBJ1-6, with 7 nucleotides matching TRBD1. The V and J ends lost 1 base and 6 bases, in that order; junction bases with no gene match: 0. The CDR3 sequence is 14 residues long. CDR1 is MNHNS and CDR2 is SASEGT in the germline V gene. The CDR3 DNA reads TGTGCCAGCAGTGAAGACAGGGGTAATTCACCCCTCCACTTT. It translates to CASSEDRGNSPLHF.

The chain employs TRBV6-5 and TRBJ2-2; D perhaps matches TRBD1 (5 bases). CDR1 is MNHEY and CDR2 is SVGAGI in the germline V gene. V lost 6 bases and J 2 bases, leaving 13 bases between the germline ends. There are 15 residues in the CDR3. The CDR3 DNA sequence: TGTGCCAGCAGGGTACCGACAGCAAACACCGGGGAGCTGTTTTTT. Protein sequence: CASRVPTANTGELFF.

The CDR3: CASSVNEGALAYGYTF. CDR3 DNA: TGTGCCAGCAGCGTCAACGAGGGAGCCCTGGCCTATGGCTACACCTTC. This chain joins TRBV9 and TRBJ1-2; D unresolved. Germline-derived CDR1 and CDR2 are SGDLS and YYNGEE. Between the trimmed V and J ends, which lost 2 bases and 4 bases, there was a span of 18 bases. This CDR3 has 16 residues.

The J gene is TRBJ2-7, the V gene TRBV21-1; the table's D call TRBD1 went unverified against the DNA. TRBV21-1 is annotated as a pseudogene. The CDR3 is 18 residues long. This chain's CDR3 is CASSKGDRTGGGGYEQYV. CDR3 DNA sequence: TGTGCCAGCAGCAAAGGAGACCGGACAGGGGGAGGGGGCTACGAGCAGTACGTC.